Here is one T cell receptor (beta chain) with its context. Its antigen is not identified. The sample is drawn from a study of naive and memory T cell subsets. Overall study results and limits: A few larger clonotypes appeared in naive repertoires, especially CD8, possibly memory cells re-expressing CD45RA.

Germline V gene lookup returns CDR1 DFQATT and CDR2 SNEGSKA (reference sequence). The V segment lost 5 bases and the J segment 2 bases; nucleotides outside the gene matches: 11. CDR3 size: 15 residues. The beta constant-region primer was an equimolar mix of two oligonucleotides covering TRBC1 and TRBC2. Nested alpha and beta constant-region primers with the SP2 primer drove four PCR rounds on ligated cDNA. TCRdb re-derived calls from the UMI-ligation and nested PCR reads in MiXCR, one entry per CDR3 protein. The sample includes about 90,000 distinct CDR3 sequences, around 10% of them seen just once. CD8 T cells were positively selected from what remained after CD4 positive selection.

This clonotype was obtained from a human donor in good health. Sequencing was done on a sample of naive CD4+ T cells from blood. The chain couples TRBV20-1 to TRBJ2-7; 8 nucleotides line up with TRBD2. CDR3 in DNA: TGCAGTGCTGACCTGCCGGGGGGGAGGGCCTACGAGCAGTACTTC. Protein product: CSADLPGGRAYEQYF.